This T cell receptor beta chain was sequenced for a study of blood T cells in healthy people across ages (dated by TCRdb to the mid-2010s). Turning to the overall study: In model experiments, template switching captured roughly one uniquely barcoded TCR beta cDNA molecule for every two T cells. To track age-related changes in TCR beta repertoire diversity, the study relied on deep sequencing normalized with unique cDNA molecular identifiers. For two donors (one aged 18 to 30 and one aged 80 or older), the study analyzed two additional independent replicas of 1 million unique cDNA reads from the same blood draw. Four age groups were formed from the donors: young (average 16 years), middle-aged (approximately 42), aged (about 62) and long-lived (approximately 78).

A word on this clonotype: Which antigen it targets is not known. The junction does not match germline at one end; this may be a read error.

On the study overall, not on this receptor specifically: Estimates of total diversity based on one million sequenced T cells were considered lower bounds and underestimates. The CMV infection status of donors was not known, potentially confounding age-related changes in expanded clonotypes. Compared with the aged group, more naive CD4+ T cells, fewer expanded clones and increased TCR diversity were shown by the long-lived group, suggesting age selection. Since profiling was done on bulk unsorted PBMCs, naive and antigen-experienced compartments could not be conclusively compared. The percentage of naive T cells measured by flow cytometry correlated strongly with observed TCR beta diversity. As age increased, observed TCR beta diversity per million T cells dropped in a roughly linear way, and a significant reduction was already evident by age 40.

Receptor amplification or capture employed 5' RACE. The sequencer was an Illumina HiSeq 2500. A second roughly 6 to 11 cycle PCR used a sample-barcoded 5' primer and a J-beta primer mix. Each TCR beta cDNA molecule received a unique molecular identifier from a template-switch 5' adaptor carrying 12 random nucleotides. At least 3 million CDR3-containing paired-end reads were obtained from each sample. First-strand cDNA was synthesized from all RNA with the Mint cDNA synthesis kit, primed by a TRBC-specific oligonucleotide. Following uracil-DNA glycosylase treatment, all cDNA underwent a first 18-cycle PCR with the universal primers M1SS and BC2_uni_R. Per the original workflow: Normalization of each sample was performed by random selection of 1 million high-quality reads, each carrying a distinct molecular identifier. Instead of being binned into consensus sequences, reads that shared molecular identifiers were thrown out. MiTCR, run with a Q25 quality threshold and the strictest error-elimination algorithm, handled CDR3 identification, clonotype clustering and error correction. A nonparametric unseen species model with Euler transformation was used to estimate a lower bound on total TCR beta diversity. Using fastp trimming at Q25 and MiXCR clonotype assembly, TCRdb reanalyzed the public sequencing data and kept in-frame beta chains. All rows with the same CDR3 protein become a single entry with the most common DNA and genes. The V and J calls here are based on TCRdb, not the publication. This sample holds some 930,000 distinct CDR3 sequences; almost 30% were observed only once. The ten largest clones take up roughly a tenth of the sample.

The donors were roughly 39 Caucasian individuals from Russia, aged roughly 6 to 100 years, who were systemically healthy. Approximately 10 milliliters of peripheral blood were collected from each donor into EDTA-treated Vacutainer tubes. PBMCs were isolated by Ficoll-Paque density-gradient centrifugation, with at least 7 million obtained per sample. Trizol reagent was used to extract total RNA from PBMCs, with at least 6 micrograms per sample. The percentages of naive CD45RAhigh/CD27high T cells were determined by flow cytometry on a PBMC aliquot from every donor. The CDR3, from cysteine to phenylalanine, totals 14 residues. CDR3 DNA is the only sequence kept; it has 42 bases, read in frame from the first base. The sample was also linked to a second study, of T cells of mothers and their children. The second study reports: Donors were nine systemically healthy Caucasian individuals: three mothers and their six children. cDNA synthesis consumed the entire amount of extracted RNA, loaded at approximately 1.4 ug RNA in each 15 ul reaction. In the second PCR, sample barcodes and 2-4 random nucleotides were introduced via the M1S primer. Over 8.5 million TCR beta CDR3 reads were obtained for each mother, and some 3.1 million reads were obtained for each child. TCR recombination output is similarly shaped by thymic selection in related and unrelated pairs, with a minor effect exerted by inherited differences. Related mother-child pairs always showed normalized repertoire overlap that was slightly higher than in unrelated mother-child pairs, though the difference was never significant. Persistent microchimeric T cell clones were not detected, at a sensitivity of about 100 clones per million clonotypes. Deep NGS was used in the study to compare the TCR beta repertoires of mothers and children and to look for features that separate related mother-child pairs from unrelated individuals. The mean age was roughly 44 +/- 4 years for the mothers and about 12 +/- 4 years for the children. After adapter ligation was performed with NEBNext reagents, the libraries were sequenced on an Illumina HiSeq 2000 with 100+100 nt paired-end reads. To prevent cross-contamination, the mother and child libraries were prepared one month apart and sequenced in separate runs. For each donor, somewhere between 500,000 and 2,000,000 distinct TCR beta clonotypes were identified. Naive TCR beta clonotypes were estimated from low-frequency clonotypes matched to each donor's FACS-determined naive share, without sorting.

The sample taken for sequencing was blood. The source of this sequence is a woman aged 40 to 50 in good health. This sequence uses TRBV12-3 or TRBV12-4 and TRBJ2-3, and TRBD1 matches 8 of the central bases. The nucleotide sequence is TGTGCCAGCAGCTCCAGGGGGCAAGGAGATACGCAGTATTTC. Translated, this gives CASSSRGQGDTQYF.